The clone carrying this T cell receptor beta chain appeared a single time. Repertoires were generated with immunoSEQ multiplex PCR, while TCRdb's copy carries only in-frame clones and drops some. The sample records tens of thousands of clones, roughly 88% being singletons. The sample originates from a study of radiotherapy plus CTLA-4 blockade in lung cancer. The CDR3 consists of 15 residues. Deletions cut 4 bases from V and 6 bases from J, with 17 bases between. CDR1 and CDR2 (germline): SGDLS, YYNGEE. Source: peripheral blood, taken from a patient treated with radiotherapy plus ipilimumab. This clonotype originated in a human donor with non-small cell lung cancer whose response to radiotherapy plus ipilimumab could not be evaluated. The chain links TRBV9 to TRBJ2-1, with D perhaps TRBD2 (7 bases). CDR3 loop: CASSPDLGGANEQFF. CDR3 sequence (DNA): TGTGCCAGCAGCCCCGATCTGGGGGGGGCCAATGAGCAGTTCTTC.